This T cell receptor beta chain was retrieved from a study of cytomegalovirus exposure and HLA in healthy donors. General study results and limits: Reports showed the classifier diagnosing cytomegalovirus status with high specificity and sensitivity. TCR sequences were mostly rare, though some public TCRs occurred in many donors. Testing in vitro showed a few CMV-associated chains specific for CMV antigens.

As to this clone: What it binds is unknown.

It was with 60 Vbeta and 13 Jbeta primers that the PCR ran. The assay was immunoSEQ multiplex PCR, and TCRdb's table has in-frame clones only and misses some. Among over 90,000 clones, roughly 80% were seen once, and the ten largest hold approximately 2.4%. The source material was PBMCs. This receptor was obtained from a man between 40 and 49 years old in good health and CMV-seronegative.

CDR3 protein: CASSQTGQKGYEQYF. The CDR3 DNA sequence: TGTGCCAGCTCACAAACGGGACAGAAGGGGTACGAGCAGTACTTC. This chain links TRBV18 with TRBJ2-7; 7 bases line up with TRBD1. Germline CDR1 and CDR2: KGHSH and LQKENI. The trim removed 4 bases at V and 4 bases at J, leaving 10 bases unmatched. This CDR3 comprises 15 residues.